The rows below give T cell receptor beta chains drawn from one sample of a study of cytomegalovirus exposure and HLA in healthy donors. TCRdb's table, derived via immunoSEQ multiplex PCR, lists solely in-frame clones and lacks some. The sample contains some 130,000 clones, roughly 82% of which appear only once. Material: PBMCs. The receptor set was obtained from a man in his thirties or forties in good health and CMV-seronegative. The CDR3 runs from the conserved cysteine through the conserved F or W. D genes are given only for firm matches. Not all rows give a size; the values are once, few, many and, for expanded clones, a class.

d_call j_call clone_size v_call cdr3_aa cdr3_nt
TRBD1 TRBJ1-2 NA TRBV28 CASSSPGQAFLF TGTGCCAGCAGTTCTCCGGGACAGGCGTTCCTCTTC
TRBD2 TRBJ2-7 NA TRBV10-2 CASSAPTSGSYEQYF TGCGCCAGCAGTGCACCGACTAGCGGTTCCTACGAGCAGTACTTC
NA TRBJ1-2 NA TRBV29-1 CSVHGQALGYTF TGCAGCGTTCATGGCCAGGCACTTGGCTACACCTTC
NA TRBJ1-5 NA TRBV19 CASNRPTVGGKGQPQHF TGTGCCAGTAATAGACCCACAGTCGGGGGAAAAGGGCAGCCCCAGCATTTT
TRBD2 TRBJ2-2 NA TRBV28 CASGLLAGGTGELFF TGTGCCAGCGGACTCTTAGCGGGAGGCACCGGGGAGCTGTTTTTT
NA TRBJ2-7 NA TRBV21-1 CASSNWREITYEQYF TGTGCCAGCAGCAATTGGCGGGAAATTACCTACGAGCAGTACTTC
NA TRBJ2-6 NA TRBV2 CASSPRHDHSGANVLTF TGTGCCAGCAGCCCGCGGCACGACCACTCTGGGGCCAACGTCCTGACTTTC
TRBD1 TRBJ1-2 NA TRBV28 CASSSVGTGPINYGYTF TGTGCCAGCAGTTCGGTCGGGACAGGGCCGATTAACTATGGCTACACCTTC
TRBD1 TRBJ1-2 NA TRBV4-1 CASSQGMDRGFYGYTF TGCGCCAGCAGCCAAGGCATGGACAGGGGTTTCTATGGCTACACCTTC
TRBD1 TRBJ1-4 few TRBV6-1 CASTHGTANEKLFF TGTGCCAGCACTCACGGGACAGCGAATGAAAAACTGTTTTTT
NA TRBJ2-5 NA TRBV9 CASSVGGLQETQYF TGTGCCAGCAGCGTAGGGGGGCTACAAGAGACCCAGTACTTC
NA TRBJ1-3 NA TRBV29-1 CSVGAQRAGNTIYF TGCAGCGTTGGGGCCCAGAGGGCTGGAAACACCATATATTTT
NA TRBJ2-3 NA TRBV9 CASSILEADTQYF TGTGCCAGCAGCATACTAGAAGCAGATACGCAGTATTTT
NA TRBJ1-3 NA TRBV4-1 CASSQVSGSSSGNTIYF TGCGCCAGCAGCCAAGTGTCCGGGTCGAGCTCTGGAAACACCATATATTTT
TRBD1 TRBJ2-7 NA TRBV28 CASSFADRAIWYF TGTGCCAGCAGTTTCGCGGACAGGGCGATTTGGTACTTC
NA TRBJ2-3 NA TRBV12-5 CASGFWGGARTDTQYF TGTGCTAGTGGTTTTTGGGGGGGGGCCAGGACAGATACGCAGTATTTT
NA TRBJ1-2 once TRBV4-1 CASSQGPMGYTF TGCGCCAGCAGCCAGGGCCCGATGGGCTACACCTTC
TRBD1 TRBJ1-1 NA TRBV10-3 CAIRATGVGGNTEAFF TGTGCCATCAGGGCCACAGGGGTAGGCGGAAACACTGAAGCTTTCTTT
TRBD1 TRBJ2-2 once TRBV2 CASNPGQGASGELFF TGTGCCAGCAATCCGGGACAGGGGGCCTCCGGGGAGCTGTTTTTT
NA TRBJ2-6 NA TRBV6-4 CASSDSEGANGLTF TGTGCCAGCAGTGACTCGGAGGGGGCCAACGGCCTGACTTTC